A selection of T cell receptor beta chains follows, all from one sample in a study of shared clonotypes between healthy human individuals. Clones were read by immunoSEQ multiplex PCR, and TCRdb kept only the in-frame ones, dropping some. Of roughly 1 million clones detected, 70% to 80% appear once; the ten largest clones hold under 0.6%. Material: memory CD4+ T cells from PBMCs. These receptors originate from a man aged 18-30 years in good health. Some clones in this sample may be carry-over from other donors' samples. Each CDR3 is given with its conserved first and last residue. Fields, in order: V gene, J gene, clone size, CDR3 protein. Not every row has a clone size; where given, it reads once, few, many or a size class.

TRBV5-5,TRBJ2-2,-,CASSLAAFTGELFF
TRBV27,TRBJ2-7,-,CASSPGYEQYF
TRBV29-1,TRBJ1-1,-,CSVYRGTEAFF
TRBV5-5,TRBJ2-7,-,CASSQAGQNYEQYF
TRBV9,TRBJ2-7,-,CASSRQQGSSYEQYF
TRBV19,TRBJ1-5,-,CATDGRHNQPQHF
TRBV5-1,TRBJ2-3,-,CASRDSTDTQYF
TRBV5-4,TRBJ2-3,-,CASSLASGRLADTQYF
TRBV2,TRBJ2-3,many,CASSDRADTQYF
TRBV7-2,TRBJ2-1,once,CASKRTGSYNEQFF
TRBV10-3,TRBJ2-7,few,CAISFSGTSGRASSYEQYF
TRBV28,TRBJ1-6,-,CASSLIQGNSPLHF
TRBV6-1,TRBJ1-5,-,CASKYSNQPQHF
TRBV28,TRBJ1-1,few,CASSLSLEAFF
TRBV18,TRBJ1-2,-,CASSQTGSDGYTF
TRBV5-1,TRBJ2-3,-,CASSVASGGTDTQYF
TRBV15,TRBJ1-4,-,CATSREGGPLFF
TRBV4-2,TRBJ1-2,few,CASSQEIVLRGGVNGYTF
TRBV5-1,TRBJ2-6,-,CASSLVEGAANVLTF
TRBV29-1,TRBJ2-7,-,CSVVRDDRGYEQYF
TRBV6-6,TRBJ1-1,-,CASRLTGTGAEAFF
TRBV5-1,TRBJ2-7,-,CASSQAGQGAYEQYF
TRBV18,TRBJ2-7,-,CASSTRGYEQYF
TRBV6-1,TRBJ2-4,-,CASSVAGGENIQYF
TRBV6-1,TRBJ2-6,-,CASSEEWRRVAGANVLTF
TRBV5-1,TRBJ2-7,-,CASGTGTGGLEQYF
TRBV9,TRBJ2-5,-,CASSVEGLVEETQYF
TRBV4-1,TRBJ2-2,few,CASSQVWETNTGELFF
TRBV27,TRBJ2-3,-,CASMRDRGSSTDTQYF
TRBV7-2,TRBJ1-1,-,CASRLGHNTEAFF
TRBV5-1,TRBJ1-2,few,CASSLDPGGGYTF
TRBV4-2,TRBJ2-4,-,CASSQRHSGYKNIQYF
TRBV30,TRBJ2-1,-,CAWSVGLAGNNEQFF
TRBV6-4,TRBJ2-2,-,CASSDSEREGSGAGELFF
TRBV10-3,TRBJ2-1,-,CAIAGGRGDEQFF
TRBV28,TRBJ2-6,once,CASSLGTAYSGANVLTF
TRBV2,TRBJ2-1,-,CASRGQGGVGEQFF
TRBV18,TRBJ2-1,once,CASSKGTPGTSGNNEQFF
TRBV6-6,TRBJ2-1,once,CASNRHGTDYNEQFF
TRBV11-2,TRBJ2-5,-,CASSLARSQETQYF
TRBV5-1,TRBJ2-7,-,CASSSRGIGTYEQYF
TRBV30,TRBJ2-7,once,CAWSPFAGYYEQYF
TRBV4-3,TRBJ1-2,many,CASSQGVDYGYTF
TRBV5-1,TRBJ2-1,-,CASSLATGTGFDEQFF
TRBV18,TRBJ1-2,-,CASSLQGDYGYTF